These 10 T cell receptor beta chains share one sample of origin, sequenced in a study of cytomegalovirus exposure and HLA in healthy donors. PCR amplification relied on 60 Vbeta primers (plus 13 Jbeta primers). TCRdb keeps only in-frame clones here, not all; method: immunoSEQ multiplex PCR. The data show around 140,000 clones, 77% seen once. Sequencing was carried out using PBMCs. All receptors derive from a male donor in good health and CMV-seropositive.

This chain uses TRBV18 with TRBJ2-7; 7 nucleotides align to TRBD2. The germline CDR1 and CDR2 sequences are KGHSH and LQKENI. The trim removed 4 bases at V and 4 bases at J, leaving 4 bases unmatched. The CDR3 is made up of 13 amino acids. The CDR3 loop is CASSRGGEYEQYF. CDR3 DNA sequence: TGTGCCAGCTCACGGGGAGGGGAGTACGAGCAGTACTTC. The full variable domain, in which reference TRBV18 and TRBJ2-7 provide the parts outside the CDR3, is NAGVMQNPRHLVRRRGQEARLRCSPMKGHSHVYWYRQLPEEGLKFMVYLQKENIIDESGMPKERFSAEFPKEGPSILRIQQVVRGDSAAYFCASSRGGEYEQYFGPGTRLTVT.

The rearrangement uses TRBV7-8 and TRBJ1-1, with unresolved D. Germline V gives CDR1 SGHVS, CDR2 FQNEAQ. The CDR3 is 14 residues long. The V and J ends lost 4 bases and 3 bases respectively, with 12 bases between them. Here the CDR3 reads CASSSDPGYTEAFF. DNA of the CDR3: TGTGCCAGCAGCTCGGACCCGGGGTACACTGAAGCTTTCTTT.

CDR3 DNA: TGTGCCAGCAGTGAAAGGGGGGGGTATAGCAATCAGCCCCAGCATTTT. This codes for CASSERGGYSNQPQHF. The V gene is TRBV2, the J gene TRBJ1-5; the D gene is possibly TRBD1 (6 bases). The CDR3 loop spans 16 amino acids. The V gene's germline CDR1 is SNHLY and CDR2 FYNNEI. Deletions cut 2 bases from V and 0 bases from J, with 11 bases between.

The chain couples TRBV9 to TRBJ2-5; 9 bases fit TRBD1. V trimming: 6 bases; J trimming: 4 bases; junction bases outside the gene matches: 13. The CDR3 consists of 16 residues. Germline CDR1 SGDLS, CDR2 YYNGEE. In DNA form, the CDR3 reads TGTGCCAGCACCAAGGGACAGGGAGGACTTCTAGAGACCCAGTACTTC. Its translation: CASTKGQGGLLETQYF.

CDR3 bases: TGTGCCAGCAGCTTAACCCCCGCAGGGTTGGAGACCCAGTACTTC. Amino acids: CASSLTPAGLETQYF. The V gene is TRBV7-9, the J gene TRBJ2-5, with D possibly being TRBD1 (5 bases). CDR1 SEHNR and CDR2 FQNEAQ come from the germline V gene (reference sequence). V was shortened by 2 bases and J by 5 bases, with 15 bases between the two germline ends. CDR3 size: 15 residues. Based on the CDR3 plus reference TRBV7-9 and TRBJ2-5, the full variable domain is DTGVSQNPRHKITKRGQNVTFRCDPISEHNRLYWYRQTLGQGPEFLTYFQNEAQLEKSRLLSDRFSAERPKGSFSTLEIQRTEQGDSAMYLCASSLTPAGLETQYFGPGTRLLVL.

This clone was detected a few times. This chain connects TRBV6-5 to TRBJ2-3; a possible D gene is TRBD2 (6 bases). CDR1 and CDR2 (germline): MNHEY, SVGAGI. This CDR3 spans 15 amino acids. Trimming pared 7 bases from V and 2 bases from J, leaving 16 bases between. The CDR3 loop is CASTSGTLLTDTQYF. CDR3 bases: TGTGCCAGCACCTCCGGGACTCTACTCACAGATACGCAGTATTTT.

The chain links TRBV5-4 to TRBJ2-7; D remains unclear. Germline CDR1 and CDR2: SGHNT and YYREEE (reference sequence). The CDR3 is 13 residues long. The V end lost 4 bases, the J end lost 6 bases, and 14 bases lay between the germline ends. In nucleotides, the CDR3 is TGTGCCAGCAGCAGTACAGTTTTGGGCGAGCAGTACTTC. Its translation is CASSSTVLGEQYF.

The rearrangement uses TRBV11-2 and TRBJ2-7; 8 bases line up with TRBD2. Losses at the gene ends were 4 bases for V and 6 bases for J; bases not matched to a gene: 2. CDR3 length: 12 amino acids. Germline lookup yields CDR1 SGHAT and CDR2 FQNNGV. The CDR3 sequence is CASSSRGGEQYF. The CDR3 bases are TGTGCCAGCAGCTCCCGGGGGGGCGAGCAGTACTTC.

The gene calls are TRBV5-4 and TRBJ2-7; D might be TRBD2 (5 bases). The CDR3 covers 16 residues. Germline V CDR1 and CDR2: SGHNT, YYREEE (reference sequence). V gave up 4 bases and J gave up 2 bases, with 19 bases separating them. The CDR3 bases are TGTGCCAGCAGCAGGAGGTTCGGATCCCCCCCCTACGAGCAGTACTTC. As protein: CASSRRFGSPPYEQYF.

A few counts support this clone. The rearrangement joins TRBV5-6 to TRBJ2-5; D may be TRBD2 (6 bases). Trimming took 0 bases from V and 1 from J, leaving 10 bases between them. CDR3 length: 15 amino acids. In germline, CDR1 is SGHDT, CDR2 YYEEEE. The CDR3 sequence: CASSLGQGGQETQYF. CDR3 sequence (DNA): TGTGCCAGCAGCTTGGGGCAGGGAGGCCAAGAGACCCAGTACTTC.